This T cell receptor (beta chain) was identified during a study of CD8+CD57+ T cells in acquired aplastic anemia. Background on the study: The study obtained an average of approximately 3 ug of DNA from sorted CD4+ and CD8+ cells.

General observations from the study: CD8+ Simpson's diversity did not differ significantly between patients and controls. Patients and controls had in common approximately 30 CD8+ CDR3 sequences.

This CDR3 comprises 14 residues. Per the germline V gene, CDR1 is DFQATT and CDR2 is SNEGSKA (reference sequence). V lost 3 bases, J lost 0 bases, and 11 bases lay in between. The study profiled TCR beta VDJ and CDR3 using genomic DNA as template. TCRdb recomputed calls from the reads with MiXCR, one row per CDR3 protein. This sample yields approximately 190,000 distinct CDR3 sequences, of which 64% are seen a single time; more than 45% belongs to the top ten. The sample holds one count of this clonotype. Its antigen is currently unknown. This TCR was sampled from a human donor with severe aplastic anemia or a healthy control (not recorded which). This sequence joins TRBV20-1 and TRBJ1-2; tentatively, D is TRBD1 (5 bases). The source material was sorted CD4+, CD8+, or CD8+CD57+ T cells (not recorded which) from PBMCs. CDR3 nucleotide sequence: TGCAGTGCTAGGTGGGGCAGCTCTAACTATGGCTACACCTTC. Translation gives CSARWGSSNYGYTF.